Presented here are 20 T cell receptor beta chains from one specimen sequenced in a study of patients and donors after allogeneic stem cell transplantation. TCRdb re-called the RT-PCR reads through MiXCR, storing one row per CDR3 protein. Of approximately 200,000 distinct CDR3 sequences in the sample, 38% were seen once. Specimen: blood, either unsorted or a sorted T cell fraction (not recorded which). The origin of the receptors is a human donor who was either an allogeneic HSCT recipient or a stem cell or donor lymphocyte infusion donor (not recorded which). It is not recorded whose cells these are; they may come from a transplant donor.

About this clonotype itself: A read error may account for a junction end that differs from germline. V and J are TRBV5-1 and TRBJ2-7, with D hard to call. This CDR3 has 13 amino acids. Germline V gene data show CDR1 as SGHRS and CDR2 as YFSETQ. The CDR3 reads CASSLAGSYERYF. As DNA, the CDR3 is TGCGCCAGCAGCTTGGCAGGCTCCTACGAGCGGTACTTC.

This clonotype occurred a few times. The CDR3 loop reads CASSRFKGELASSPLHF. Written as DNA, the CDR3 is TGTGCCAGCAGCCGATTTAAGGGCGAACTTGCTTCATCACCCCTCCACTTT. The rearrangement joins TRBV7-9 to TRBJ1-6; D remains unclear. Trimming pared 5 bases from V and 10 bases from J, leaving 24 bases between. Germline lookup yields CDR1 SEHNR and CDR2 FQNEAQ (reference sequence). CDR3 size: 17 residues.

The CDR3 DNA reads as TGCGCCAGCAGCCATAACTTACAGGGGTCGGATTCACCCCTCCACTTT. Amino acids: CASSHNLQGSDSPLHF. The rearrangement joins TRBV4-1 to TRBJ1-6; 7 bases agree with TRBD1. Germline V CDR1 and CDR2: MGHRA, YSYEKL. The J segment lost 8 bases and the V segment lost 3 bases, leaving 10 bases of the junction unmatched. The CDR3 length is 16 residues.

This chain uses TRBV7-3 with TRBJ2-7; possible D gene TRBD1, 5 bases. The length of the CDR3 is 15 residues. Trimming removed 2 bases at V and 4 bases at J, with 15 bases between. From germline, CDR1 is SGHTA and CDR2 FQGTGA. The CDR3 reads CASSLSGQGWYEQYF. The CDR3 DNA is TGTGCCAGCAGCTTATCGGGCCAGGGTTGGTACGAGCAGTACTTC.

The CDR3 nucleotides are TGTGCCAGCTGGGCGGGGCAGGCCTTCAATCAGCCCCAGCATTTT. Its translation is CASWAGQAFNQPQHF. The chain recombines TRBV2 with TRBJ1-5; TRBD1 is a possible D gene (5 bases). The CDR3 is made up of 15 amino acids. V was trimmed by 8 bases and J by 3 bases, leaving 17 bases between them. Germline V gene lookup returns CDR1 SNHLY and CDR2 FYNNEI.

The gene calls are TRBV9 and TRBJ2-3; the D gene is possibly TRBD2 (6 bases). Trimming removed 0 bases from V and 3 bases from J, with 11 bases in between. The CDR3 has 15 residues. Germline CDR1 is SGDLS and CDR2 is YYNGEE. The CDR3 nucleotides are TGTGCCAGCAGCGTAGGGCGGGGAGAAACAGATACGCAGTATTTT. This sequence encodes CASSVGRGETDTQYF.

V usage is TRBV10-3 and J usage is TRBJ1-1, with 7 bases matching TRBD1. The CDR3 has 13 amino acids. Germline V gene sequence: CDR1 ENHRY, CDR2 SYGVKD. V was pared by 4 bases and J by 5 bases, with 4 bases of the junction left unmatched. CDR3 loop: CAISAEQGTEAFF. The CDR3 DNA reads as TGTGCCATCAGTGCGGAACAGGGGACTGAAGCTTTCTTT.

The genes are TRBV18 and TRBJ2-5; 7 nucleotides match TRBD1. This CDR3 has 15 residues. Germline V gene sequence: CDR1 KGHSH, CDR2 LQKENI. The trim removed 1 base at V and 0 bases at J, leaving 2 bases unmatched. The CDR3 DNA reads TGTGCCAGCTCACCACAACAGGGGAACCAAGAGACCCAGTACTTC. Translating gives CASSPQQGNQETQYF.

This clonotype was observed a few times. The chain has TRBV3-1 and TRBJ1-1; unclear D gene. This CDR3 comprises 13 residues. Trimming took 4 bases from V and 2 from J, leaving 8 bases between them. The germline CDR1 and CDR2 sequences are LGHDT and YNNKEL (reference sequence). CDR3 sequence (DNA): TGTGCCAGCAGCCGAACAGATAACACTGAAGCTTTCTTT. It is translated as CASSRTDNTEAFF. The full variable domain, completed using reference TRBV3-1 and TRBJ1-1, is DTAVSQTPKYLVTQMGNDKSIKCEQNLGHDTMYWYKQDSKKFLKIMFSYNNKELIINETVPNRFSPKSPDKAHLNLHINSLELGDSAVYFCASSRTDNTEAFFGQGTRLTVV.

The chain joins TRBV6-6 to TRBJ2-2, with D perhaps TRBD2 (7 bases). V lost 2 bases to trimming and J lost 2 bases, with 18 bases between them. Germline CDR1 MNHNY, CDR2 SVGAGI (reference sequence). The CDR3 consists of 18 residues. This CDR3 is CASSYSGGGPQNTGELFF. CDR3 in DNA: TGTGCCAGCAGTTACAGTGGCGGGGGCCCACAAAACACCGGGGAGCTGTTTTTT.

This chain links TRBV7-3 with TRBJ2-3; either TRBD1 or TRBD2 may supply D (5 bases each). Per germline, CDR1 SGHTA and CDR2 FQGTGA. Trimming removed 5 bases at V and 2 bases at J, with 14 bases between. This CDR3 has 15 residues. The CDR3 sequence: CASSRDGRDTDTQYF. CDR3 in DNA: TGTGCCAGCAGCCGGGACGGCCGCGACACAGATACGCAGTATTTT. The full variable domain, with the rest looked up from reference TRBV7-3 and TRBJ2-3, is GAGVSQTPSNKVTEKGKYVELRCDPISGHTALYWYRQSLGQGPEFLIYFQGTGAADDSGLPNDRFFAVRPEGSVSTLKIQRTERGDSAVYLCASSRDGRDTDTQYFGPGTRLTVL.

This clonotype appeared many times. The chain recombines TRBV28 with TRBJ2-3; 7 bases fit TRBD1. Germline lookup yields CDR1 MDHEN and CDR2 SYDVKM. CDR3 length: 17 residues. V trimming: 5 bases; J trimming: 1 base; junction bases outside the gene matches: 12. CDR3 residues: CASSQHGQDTGTDTQYF. CDR3 nucleotide sequence: TGTGCCAGCAGTCAACACGGACAGGATACCGGCACAGATACGCAGTATTTT.

This clonotype was counted only a few times. The CDR3 does not close with the conserved phenylalanine or tryptophan, likely indicating a read error. The gene calls are TRBV6-6 and TRBJ1-5; weak D call: TRBD1 (6 bases). V shed 2 bases and J shed 1 base, with 9 bases lying between them. There are 15 residues in the CDR3. Germline CDR1 is MNHNY and CDR2 is SVGAGI (reference sequence). The CDR3 nucleotides are TGTGCCAGCAGTTACGTTACAGGGAGCAATCAGCCCCAGCATTCT. Protein sequence: CASSYVTGSNQPQHS.

The chain carries TRBV12-3 or TRBV12-4 and TRBJ2-3; no clear D gene. V gave up 8 bases and J gave up 2 bases, with 8 bases separating them. The CDR3 runs to 12 residues. The CDR3 DNA reads TGTGCCAGCGGGGTGGCCACAGATACGCAGTATTTT. It codes for CASGVATDTQYF.

The chain employs TRBV7-8 and TRBJ2-1, with D tentatively TRBD1 or TRBD2 (6 bases each). Trimming cost V 5 bases and J 10 bases, with 21 bases left between them. The CDR3 loop spans 15 amino acids. Germline CDR1 is SGHVS and CDR2 is FQNEAQ. The CDR3 region has the DNA TGTGCCAGCAGCCAAACAGACCTCTTAGGGGGGGAGCAGTTCTTC. Translating gives CASSQTDLLGGEQFF.

The gene calls are TRBV29-1 and TRBJ2-7; tentatively, D is TRBD1 (6 bases). The CDR3 is 13 amino acids. Between the trimmed V and J ends, which lost 4 bases and 0 bases, there was a span of 10 bases. Per germline, CDR1 SQVTM and CDR2 ANQGSEA. The CDR3, as DNA: TGCAGCGTTGTTCAGGGGAGCTCCTACGAGCAGTACTTC. This sequence encodes CSVVQGSSYEQYF.

This clonotype was observed a single time. V gene TRBV20-1 combines with J gene TRBJ2-7; 9 nucleotides agree with TRBD1. Trimming at V came to 0 bases and at J to 13 bases, leaving 10 bases not matched to a gene. CDR3 length equals 13 residues. Germline lookup yields CDR1 DFQATT and CDR2 SNEGSKA (reference sequence). CDR3 region: CSARDPTGGVSYF. CDR3 nucleotides: TGCAGTGCTAGAGATCCTACAGGGGGCGTGAGCTACTTC.

The gene calls are TRBV12-3 or TRBV12-4 and TRBJ1-3; D not resolved. The CDR3 runs to 12 residues. Trimming left V 10 bases short and J 3 bases short, with 10 bases between. CDR3 sequence: CATRSSGNTIYF. The CDR3 DNA reads as TGTGCCACGAGGTCCAGTGGAAACACCATATATTTT.

This clonotype came up many times. The chain joins TRBV29-1 to TRBJ1-2; maybe TRBD1 (6 bases). Germline CDR1 and CDR2: SQVTM and ANQGSEA. The ends were cut back, 5 bases at V and 7 bases at J, with 11 bases in the middle. The length of the CDR3 is 11 residues. The CDR3 coding sequence is TGCAGCGTTTGGGCAGGGGCTGGCTACACCTTC. Amino acids: CSVWAGAGYTF.

The chain recombines TRBV27 with TRBJ2-7; D is tentatively TRBD1 or TRBD2 (5 bases each). The CDR3 length is 13 residues. With 5 bases removed from V and 1 base from J, the gap between germline ends came to 9 bases. The V gene's germline CDR1 is MNHEY and CDR2 SMNVEV (reference sequence). CDR3 loop: CASSTGRSYEQYF. The CDR3 region has the DNA TGTGCCAGCAGTACGGGACGGTCCTACGAGCAGTACTTC.